This entry lists 2 T cell receptor beta chains sequenced from one sample in a study of tumor-infiltrating lymphocytes in primary liver carcinoma. Researchers generated TCR beta cDNA from roughly 520 ng of total RNA, relying on a constant-region primer. Modified slightly, ARM-PCR produced TCR beta libraries over three nested multiplex PCR rounds. Use of TRBV1-TRBV30 forward primers with a C-beta reverse primer characterized the first two PCR rounds, which lasted around 10 cycles each. From the multiplex PCR reads, TCRdb called clonotypes with MiXCR, one entry per CDR3 protein. The repertoire includes more than 100,000 distinct CDR3 sequences, roughly 70% of them detected once, and 8.1% sits in the top ten. Investigators took RNA and DNA out together from about 20-30 mg of unsorted bulk tissue. The sequenced sample was tumor-adjacent normal liver tissue. Receptors were obtained from an older woman with primary liver carcinoma and hepatitis B virus infection.

The DNA of the CDR3 is TGTGCCAGCATTCGGGCCACAGGAACCAAAAACATTCAGTACTTC. It codes for CASIRATGTKNIQYF. The chain employs TRBV12-3 or TRBV12-4 and TRBJ2-4, with a tentative D call TRBD1 (5 bases). Trimming cost V 7 bases and J 2 bases, with 15 bases left between them. The CDR3 runs 15 residues.

In its sample, this clonotype was seen a few times. This chain connects TRBV28 to TRBJ2-7, with 12 nucleotides matching TRBD2. J lost 5 bases, V lost 10 bases, and 15 bases had no gene match. The length of the CDR3 is 16 residues. CDR1 is MDHEN and CDR2 is SYDVKM in the germline V gene. The CDR3 nucleotides read TGTGCCAACAGCCTACTGACTAGCGGGAGTTTCCACGAGCAGTACTTC. It codes for CANSLLTSGSFHEQYF.